The 19 T cell receptor beta chains reported below all come from one sample, sequenced in a study of response to subunit inactivated influenza vaccine. MiXCR, applied by TCRdb to the RT-PCR reads, yields one record per CDR3 protein. The sample yields about 190,000 distinct CDR3 sequences, roughly 14% seen once. The sequencing used CD8+ T cells sorted from PBMCs, collected about 5 days after vaccination. These receptors all stem from a man aged 50 to 60 who received an inactivated influenza vaccine.

The sample holds a few counts of this clonotype. The CDR3 spells CASSPRRVSSTDTQYF. The DNA of the CDR3 is TGCGCCAGCAGCCCACGCCGGGTCTCTAGCACAGATACGCAGTATTTT. The chain carries TRBV5-1 and TRBJ2-3, with D unclear. CDR1 and CDR2 from the germline V gene are SGHRS and YFSETQ. The CDR3 contains 16 residues. Trimming took off 4 bases at V and 0 bases at J, with 15 bases between the two ends.

V gene TRBV5-6 combines with J gene TRBJ2-3; no clear D. The V gene's germline CDR1 is SGHDT and CDR2 YYEEEE. This CDR3 is 15 amino acids long. V gave up 1 base and J gave up 1 base, with 10 bases separating them. The CDR3 DNA sequence: TGTGCCAGCAGCTTGTATACGGGTGGCACAGATACGCAGTATTTT. Protein: CASSLYTGGTDTQYF.

The V gene is TRBV5-1, the J gene TRBJ1-2; 7 positions match TRBD1. The junction had 6 bases not matched to a gene; V was cut back by 4 bases and J by 0 bases. CDR3 length: 15 residues. Germline assignment: CDR1 SGHRS and CDR2 YFSETQ. CDR3 bases: TGCGCCAGCAGCCAACGACAGGGCCCTAACTATGGCTACACCTTC. This encodes CASSQRQGPNYGYTF.

The rearrangement joins TRBV28 to TRBJ2-7, with no clear D. The CDR3 loop spans 16 amino acids. The V gene's germline CDR1 is MDHEN and CDR2 SYDVKM. The V and J ends lost 5 bases and 0 bases respectively, with 17 bases between them. CDR3 amino acids: CASSVTPAASSYEQYF. CDR3 DNA sequence: TGTGCCAGCAGTGTAACTCCGGCAGCGAGCTCCTACGAGCAGTACTTC.

This CDR3 is CASSQDPSGASYEQYF. The CDR3 nucleotides read TGCGCCAGCAGCCAAGATCCTAGCGGGGCCTCCTACGAGCAGTACTTC. This sequence joins TRBV4-3 and TRBJ2-7, with 9 bases matching TRBD2. V was pared by 0 bases and J by 0 bases, with 3 bases of the junction left unmatched. Germline CDR1 reads LGHNA; CDR2 reads YSLEER. This CDR3 spans 16 amino acids.

This clonotype was seen many times. The genes are TRBV15 and TRBJ2-1; D is unresolved. The V and J ends lost 1 base and 9 bases respectively, with 16 bases between them. The CDR3 covers 15 residues. From germline, CDR1 is LNHNV and CDR2 YYDKDF (reference sequence). The CDR3 region is CATSRVVTASTEQFF. In nucleotides, the CDR3 is TGTGCCACCAGCAGAGTAGTAACTGCCTCCACTGAGCAGTTCTTC.

This clonotype has a handful of counts. V and J are TRBV6-5 and TRBJ2-3; 9 nucleotides agree with TRBD2. Germline CDR1 is MNHEY and CDR2 is SVGAGI. V shed 0 bases, J shed 0 bases, and the junction held 7 bases outside the gene matches. The CDR3 contains 18 residues. CDR3 DNA sequence: TGTGCCAGCAGTTACTCGTGGCGGGAGGGCCAGAGCACAGATACGCAGTATTTT. The encoded protein is CASSYSWREGQSTDTQYF.

This clonotype was seen only a few times. The chain links TRBV9 to TRBJ2-4; a possible D gene is TRBD1 (6 bases). Trimming took 3 bases from V and 15 from J, leaving 19 bases between them. The germline gives CDR1 SGDLS, CDR2 YYNGEE. The length of the CDR3 is 13 residues. As DNA, the CDR3 is TGTGCCAGCAGCGCGGAGGACGACAGGCCAAGGTACTTC. It yields the protein CASSAEDDRPRYF.

This clonotype was recorded a few times. CDR3 sequence (DNA): TGTGCCAGCAGCCAAGATTCGTATGGGACAGGATACAATGAGCAGTTCTTC. It codes for CASSQDSYGTGYNEQFF. The rearrangement links TRBV14 to TRBJ2-1; TRBD1 agrees at 8 bases. Trimming removed 0 bases from V and 4 bases from J; junction bases left unmatched: 8. Germline loops: CDR1 SGHDN, CDR2 FVKESK. The CDR3 sequence is 17 residues long. Supplemented by reference TRBV14 and TRBJ2-1, the full variable domain reads EAGVTQFPSHSVIEKGQTVTLRCDPISGHDNLYWYRRVMGKEIKFLLHFVKESKQDESGMPNNRFLAERTGGTYSTLKVQPAELEDSGVYFCASSQDSYGTGYNEQFFGPGTRLTVL.

This clonotype came up a few times. The V and J genes are TRBV7-9 and TRBJ1-2; D is ambiguous. Germline V gives CDR1 SEHNR, CDR2 FQNEAQ (reference sequence). The CDR3 has 13 residues. V was trimmed by 7 bases and J by 4 bases, leaving 13 bases between them. CDR3 DNA: TGTGCCAGCAACTTTGACAACAGCTATGGCTACACCTTC. It is translated as CASNFDNSYGYTF.

This clonotype was found a few times. The chain uses TRBV11-2 and TRBJ1-1; unclear D gene. The V gene's germline CDR1 is SGHAT and CDR2 FQNNGV. V lost 5 bases and J lost 4, with 11 bases in between. CDR3 size: 13 residues. In DNA form, the CDR3 reads TGTGCCAGCAGCCCCTCCTTTGGCACTGAAGCTTTCTTT. As protein: CASSPSFGTEAFF.

This clonotype occurred many times. The chain joins TRBV9 to TRBJ2-7, with D maybe TRBD1 (6 bases). Germline V gene data show CDR1 as SGDLS and CDR2 as YYNGEE. V lost 0 bases to trimming and J lost 3 bases, with 13 bases between them. The CDR3 covers 15 residues. The CDR3 DNA reads TGTGCCAGCAGCGTAGATCCAGGGGAAGGCTACGAGCAGTACTTC. It is translated as CASSVDPGEGYEQYF.

In this sample, this clonotype turned up a few times. The chain is built from TRBV5-4 and TRBJ2-2; D ambiguous. Germline V gene sequence: CDR1 SGHNT, CDR2 YYREEE (reference sequence). Trimming removed 4 bases at V and 1 base at J, with 11 bases between. The CDR3 runs 15 residues. The chain's CDR3 is CASSPTTRNTGELFF. The CDR3 DNA is TGTGCCAGCAGCCCTACGACTCGGAACACCGGGGAGCTGTTTTTT.

The V gene is TRBV7-6, the J gene TRBJ2-3, with a weak D call TRBD1 (5 bases). The V gene's germline CDR1 is SGHVS and CDR2 FNYEAQ. V lost 4 bases and J 2 bases, leaving 13 bases between the germline ends. The CDR3 runs 15 residues. CDR3 amino acids: CASSSTERHTDTQYF. CDR3 in DNA: TGTGCCAGCAGCTCGACAGAAAGGCACACAGATACGCAGTATTTT. Filled out from reference TRBV7-6 and TRBJ2-3, the complete variable domain reads GAGVSQSPRYKVTKRGQDVALRCDPISGHVSLYWYRQALGQGPEFLTYFNYEAQQDKSGLPNDRFSAERPEGSISTLTIQRTEQRDSAMYRCASSSTERHTDTQYFGPGTRLTVL.

This clonotype was seen just once. This chain connects TRBV10-3 to TRBJ2-4; D might be TRBD2 (5 bases). V lost 8 bases and J lost 1, with 9 bases in between. Per germline, CDR1 ENHRY and CDR2 SYGVKD. The CDR3 is made up of 13 amino acids. CDR3 protein: CAIREHAKNIQYF. For the CDR3, the DNA is TGTGCCATCCGGGAACACGCCAAAAACATTCAGTACTTC.

The V gene is TRBV12-3 or TRBV12-4, the J gene TRBJ2-3; 9 bases map to TRBD2. Unmatched junction bases numbered 4, after V lost 6 bases and J lost 0 bases. CDR3 size: 15 residues. This CDR3 reads CASRDLAGSTDTQYF. In DNA form, the CDR3 reads TGTGCCAGCAGGGATCTAGCGGGGAGCACAGATACGCAGTATTTT.

The chain couples TRBV6-1 to TRBJ2-5, with 12 bases identical to TRBD2. Germline CDR1 is MNHNS and CDR2 is SASEGT. V dropped 8 bases and J dropped 3; count of bases not matched to a gene: 4. This CDR3 has 14 amino acids. The chain's CDR3 is CASRTSGAEETQYF. In DNA form, the CDR3 reads TGTGCCAGCCGGACTAGCGGGGCCGAAGAGACCCAGTACTTC.

This clonotype was recorded a few times. V gene TRBV4-2 combines with J gene TRBJ2-5; D is ambiguous. Trimming removed 0 bases at V and 1 base at J, with 15 bases between. Germline V gives CDR1 LGHNA, CDR2 YNFKEQ. The CDR3 runs to 17 residues. The CDR3 here is CASSQDRRLDGQETQYF. In DNA, the CDR3 is TGTGCCAGCAGCCAAGACAGGCGGCTGGACGGCCAAGAGACCCAGTACTTC.

This clonotype was picked up a small number of times. The V call is TRBV4-3, the J call TRBJ1-1, with a tentative D call TRBD1 (5 bases). V dropped 3 bases and J dropped 1 base, with 12 bases sitting between them. CDR3 length: 15 amino acids. Per the germline V gene, CDR1 is LGHNA and CDR2 is YSLEER. CDR3 protein: CASSQEDGTNTEAFF. CDR3 sequence (DNA): TGCGCCAGCAGCCAGGAGGACGGGACGAACACTGAAGCTTTCTTT.